This T cell receptor (beta chain) derives from a study of shared clonotypes between healthy human individuals. Findings of the study overall: On the whole, naive subsets had larger estimated richness than memory subsets had. At large depth, rarefaction still showed sorted-subset sequencing to be incomplete.

In regard to this clone: As yet, its antigen is unknown. Other DNA sequences from this sample encode an identical CDR3 as well.

Terminally differentiated effector memory CD45RA+ cells were excluded by CCR7 positive selection of CD45RO-negative cells. The germline V gene encodes CDR1 SGHNT and CDR2 YYREEE (reference sequence). Trimming at V came to 2 bases and at J to 0 bases, leaving 2 bases not matched to a gene. The CDR3 runs to 15 residues. Measured with immunoSEQ multiplex PCR; TCRdb has only the in-frame clones, and not every one. The sample includes millions of clones, approximately 94% of them seen just once. The specimen was naive CD8+ T cells sorted from blood. The sequence came from a man aged 18 to 30 in good health. The rearrangement uses TRBV5-4 and TRBJ2-7; 10 nucleotides match TRBD1. The CDR3 reads CASSLRTGGSYEQYF. In DNA, the CDR3 is TGTGCCAGCAGCTTAAGGACAGGGGGCTCCTACGAGCAGTACTTC.